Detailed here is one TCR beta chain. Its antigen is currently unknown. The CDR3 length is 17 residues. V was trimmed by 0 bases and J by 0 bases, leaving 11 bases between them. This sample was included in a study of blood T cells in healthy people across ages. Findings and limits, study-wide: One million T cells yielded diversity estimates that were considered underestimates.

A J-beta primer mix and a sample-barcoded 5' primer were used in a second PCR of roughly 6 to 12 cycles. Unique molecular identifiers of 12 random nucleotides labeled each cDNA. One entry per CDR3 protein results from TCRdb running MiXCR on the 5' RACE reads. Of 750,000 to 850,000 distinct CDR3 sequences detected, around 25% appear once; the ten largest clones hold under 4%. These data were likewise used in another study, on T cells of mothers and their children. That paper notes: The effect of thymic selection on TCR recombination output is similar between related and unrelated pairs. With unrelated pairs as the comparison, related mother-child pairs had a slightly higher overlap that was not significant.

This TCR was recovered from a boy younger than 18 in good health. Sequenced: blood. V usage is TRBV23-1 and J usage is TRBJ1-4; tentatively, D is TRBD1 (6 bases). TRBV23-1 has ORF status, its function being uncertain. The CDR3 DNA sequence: TGCGCCAGCAGTCAATCGGACGAGGGGGCAACTAATGAAAAACTGTTTTTT. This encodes CASSQSDEGATNEKLFF.